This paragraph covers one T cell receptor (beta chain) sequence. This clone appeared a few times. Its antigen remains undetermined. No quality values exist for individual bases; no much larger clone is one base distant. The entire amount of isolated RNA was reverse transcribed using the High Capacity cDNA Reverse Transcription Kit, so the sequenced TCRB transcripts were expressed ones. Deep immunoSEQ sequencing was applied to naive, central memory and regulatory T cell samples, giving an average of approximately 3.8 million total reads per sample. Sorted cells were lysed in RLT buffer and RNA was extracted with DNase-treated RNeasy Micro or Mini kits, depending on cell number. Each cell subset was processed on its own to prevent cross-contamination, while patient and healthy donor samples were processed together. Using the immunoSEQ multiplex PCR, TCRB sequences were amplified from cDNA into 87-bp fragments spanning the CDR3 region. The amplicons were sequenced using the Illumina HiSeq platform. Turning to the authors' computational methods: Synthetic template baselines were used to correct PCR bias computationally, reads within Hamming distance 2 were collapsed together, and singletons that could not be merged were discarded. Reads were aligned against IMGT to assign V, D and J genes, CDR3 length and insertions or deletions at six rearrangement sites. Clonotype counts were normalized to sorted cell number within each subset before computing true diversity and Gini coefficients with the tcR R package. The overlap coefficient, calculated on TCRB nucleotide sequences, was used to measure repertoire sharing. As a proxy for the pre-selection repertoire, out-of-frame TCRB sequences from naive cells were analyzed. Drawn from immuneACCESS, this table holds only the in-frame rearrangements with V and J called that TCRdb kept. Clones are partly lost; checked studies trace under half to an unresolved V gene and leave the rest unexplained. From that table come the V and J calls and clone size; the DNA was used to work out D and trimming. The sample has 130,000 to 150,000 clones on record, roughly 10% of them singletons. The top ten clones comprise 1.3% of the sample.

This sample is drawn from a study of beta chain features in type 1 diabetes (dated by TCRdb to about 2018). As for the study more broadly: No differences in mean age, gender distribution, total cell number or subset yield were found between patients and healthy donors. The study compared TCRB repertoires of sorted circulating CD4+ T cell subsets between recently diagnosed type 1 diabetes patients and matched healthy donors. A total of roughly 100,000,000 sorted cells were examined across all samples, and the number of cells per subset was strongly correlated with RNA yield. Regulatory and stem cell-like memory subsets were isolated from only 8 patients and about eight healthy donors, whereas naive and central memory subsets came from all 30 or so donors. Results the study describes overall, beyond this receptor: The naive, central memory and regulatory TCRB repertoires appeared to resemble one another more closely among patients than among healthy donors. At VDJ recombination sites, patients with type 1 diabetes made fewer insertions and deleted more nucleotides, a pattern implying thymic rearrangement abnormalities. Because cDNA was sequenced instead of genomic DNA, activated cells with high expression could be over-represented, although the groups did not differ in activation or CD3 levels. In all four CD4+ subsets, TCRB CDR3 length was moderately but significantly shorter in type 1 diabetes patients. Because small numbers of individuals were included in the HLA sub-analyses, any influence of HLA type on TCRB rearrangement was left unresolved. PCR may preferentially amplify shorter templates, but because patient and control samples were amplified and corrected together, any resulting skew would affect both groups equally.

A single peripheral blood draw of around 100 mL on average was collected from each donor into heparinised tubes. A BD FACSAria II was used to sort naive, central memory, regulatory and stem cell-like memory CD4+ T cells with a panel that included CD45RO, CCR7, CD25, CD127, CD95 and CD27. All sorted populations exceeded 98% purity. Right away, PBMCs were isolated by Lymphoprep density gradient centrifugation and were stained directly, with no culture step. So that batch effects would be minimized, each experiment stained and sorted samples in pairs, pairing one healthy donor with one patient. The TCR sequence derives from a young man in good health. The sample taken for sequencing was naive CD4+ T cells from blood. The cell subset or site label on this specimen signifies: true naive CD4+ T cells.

The CDR3: CASSLVGDSNQPQHF. In nucleotides, the sequence is TGCGCCAGCAGCTTGGTAGGGGATAGCAATCAGCCCCAGCATTTT. This receptor chain uses TRBV5-1 and TRBJ1-5, and the D gene may be TRBD1, 5 bases matching. The CDR1 and CDR2 encoded by the germline V gene are SGHRS and YFSETQ. Reading from cysteine to phenylalanine, the CDR3 counts 15 amino acids. Just the 45-base CDR3 DNA is kept, in frame starting at base 1. V is shortened by 0 bases, J by 0 bases, and the region joining them spans 7 bases.